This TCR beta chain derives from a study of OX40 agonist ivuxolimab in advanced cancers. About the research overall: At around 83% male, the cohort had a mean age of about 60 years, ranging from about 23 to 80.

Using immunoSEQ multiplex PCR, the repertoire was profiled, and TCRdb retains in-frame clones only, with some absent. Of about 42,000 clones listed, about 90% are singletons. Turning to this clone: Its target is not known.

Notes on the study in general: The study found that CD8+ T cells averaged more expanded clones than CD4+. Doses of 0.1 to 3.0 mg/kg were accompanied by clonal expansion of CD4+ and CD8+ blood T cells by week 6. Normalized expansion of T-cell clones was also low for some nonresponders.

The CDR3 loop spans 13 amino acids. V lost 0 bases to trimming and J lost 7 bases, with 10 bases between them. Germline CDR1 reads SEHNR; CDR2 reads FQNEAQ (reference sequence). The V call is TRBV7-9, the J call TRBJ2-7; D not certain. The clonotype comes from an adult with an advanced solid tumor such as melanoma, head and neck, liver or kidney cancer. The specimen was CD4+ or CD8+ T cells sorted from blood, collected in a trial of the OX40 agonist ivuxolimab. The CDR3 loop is CASSLALTEEQYF. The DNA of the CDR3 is TGTGCCAGCAGCTTAGCGTTAACGGAAGAGCAGTACTTC.